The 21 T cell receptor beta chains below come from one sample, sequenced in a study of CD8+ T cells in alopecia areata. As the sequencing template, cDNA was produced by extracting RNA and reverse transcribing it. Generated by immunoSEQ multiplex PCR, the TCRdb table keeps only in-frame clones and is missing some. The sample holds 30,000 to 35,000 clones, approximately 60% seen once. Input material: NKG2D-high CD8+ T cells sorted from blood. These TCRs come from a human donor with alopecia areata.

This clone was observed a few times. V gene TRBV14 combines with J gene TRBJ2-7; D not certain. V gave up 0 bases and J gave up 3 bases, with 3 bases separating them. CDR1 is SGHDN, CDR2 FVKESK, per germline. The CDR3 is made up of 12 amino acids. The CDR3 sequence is CASSQDHYEQYF. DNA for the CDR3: TGTGCCAGCAGCCAAGATCACTACGAGCAGTACTTC.

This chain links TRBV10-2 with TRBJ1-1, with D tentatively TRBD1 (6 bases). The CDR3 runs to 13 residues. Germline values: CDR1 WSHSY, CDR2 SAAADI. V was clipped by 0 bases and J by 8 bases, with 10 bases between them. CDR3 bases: TGCGCCAGCAGTGAGTCCGGGGGCCCGGAAGCTTTCTTT. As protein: CASSESGGPEAFF.

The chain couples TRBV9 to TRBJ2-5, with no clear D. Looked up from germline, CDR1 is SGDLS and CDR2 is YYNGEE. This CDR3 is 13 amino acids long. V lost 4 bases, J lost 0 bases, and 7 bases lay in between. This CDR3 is CASSSPYQETQYF. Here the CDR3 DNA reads TGTGCCAGCAGCTCCCCGTACCAAGAGACCCAGTACTTC.

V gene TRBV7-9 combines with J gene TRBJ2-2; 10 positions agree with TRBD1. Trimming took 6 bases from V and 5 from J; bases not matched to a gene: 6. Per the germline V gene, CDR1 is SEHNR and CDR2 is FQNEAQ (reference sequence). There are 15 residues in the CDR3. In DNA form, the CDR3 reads TGTGCCAGCAGACCGGTGGGACAGGGGACCGGGGAGCTGTTTTTT. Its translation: CASRPVGQGTGELFF.

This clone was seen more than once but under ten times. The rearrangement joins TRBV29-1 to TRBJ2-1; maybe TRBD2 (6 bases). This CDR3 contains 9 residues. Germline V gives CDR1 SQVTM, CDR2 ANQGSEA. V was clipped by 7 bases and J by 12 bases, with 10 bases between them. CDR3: CSAGTPQFF. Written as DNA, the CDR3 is TGCAGCGCCGGGACTCCGCAGTTCTTC.

CDR3 bases: TGCGCCAGCAGCTCGGGACAGAGCTCCTACAATGAGCAGTTCTTC. Translating it yields CASSSGQSSYNEQFF. This chain uses TRBV5-1 with TRBJ2-1, with 7 positions matching TRBD1. V lost 3 bases to trimming and J lost 0 bases; unmatched junction nucleotides: 3. This CDR3 region has 15 residues. Germline V gene data show CDR1 as SGHRS and CDR2 as YFSETQ. The full variable domain, in which reference TRBV5-1 and TRBJ2-1 provide the parts outside the CDR3, is KAGVTQTPRYLIKTRGQQVTLSCSPISGHRSVSWYQQTPGQGLQFLFEYFSETQRNKGNFPGRFSGRQFSNSRSEMNVSTLELGDSALYLCASSSGQSSYNEQFFGPGTRLTVL.

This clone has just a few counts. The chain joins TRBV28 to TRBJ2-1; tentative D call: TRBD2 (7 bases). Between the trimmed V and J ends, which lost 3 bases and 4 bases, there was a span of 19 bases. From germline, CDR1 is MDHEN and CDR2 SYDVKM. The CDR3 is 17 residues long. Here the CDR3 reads CASSFLGEGEAYNEQFF. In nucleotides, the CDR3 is TGTGCCAGCAGTTTCCTCGGGGAGGGGGAGGCGTACAATGAGCAGTTCTTC.

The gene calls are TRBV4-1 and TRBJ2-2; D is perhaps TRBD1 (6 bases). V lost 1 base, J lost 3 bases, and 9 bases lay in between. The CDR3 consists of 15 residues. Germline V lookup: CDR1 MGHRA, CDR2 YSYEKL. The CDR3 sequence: CASSQGTGYTGELFF. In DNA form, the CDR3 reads TGCGCCAGCAGCCAAGGAACAGGGTACACCGGGGAGCTGTTTTTT.

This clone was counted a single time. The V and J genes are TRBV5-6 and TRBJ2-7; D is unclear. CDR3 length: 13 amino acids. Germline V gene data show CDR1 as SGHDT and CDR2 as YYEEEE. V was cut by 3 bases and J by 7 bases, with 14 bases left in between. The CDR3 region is CASSYGTYLEQYF. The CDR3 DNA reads TGTGCCAGCAGCTACGGCACCTACCTAGAGCAGTACTTC.

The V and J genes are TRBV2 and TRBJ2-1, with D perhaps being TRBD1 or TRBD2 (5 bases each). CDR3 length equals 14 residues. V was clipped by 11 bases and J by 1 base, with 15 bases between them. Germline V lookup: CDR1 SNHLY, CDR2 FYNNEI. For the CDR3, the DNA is TGTGCCGGGGGTGGGGCAGGGTCCTACAATGAGCAGTTCTTC. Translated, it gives CAGGGAGSYNEQFF.

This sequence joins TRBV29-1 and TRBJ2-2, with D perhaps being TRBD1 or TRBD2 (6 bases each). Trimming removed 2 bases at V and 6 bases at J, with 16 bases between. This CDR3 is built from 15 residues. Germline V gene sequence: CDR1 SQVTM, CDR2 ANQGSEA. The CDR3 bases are TGCAGCGTTGAAAGGAACGGGGGCGACCCCGGGGAGCTGTTTTTT. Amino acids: CSVERNGGDPGELFF.

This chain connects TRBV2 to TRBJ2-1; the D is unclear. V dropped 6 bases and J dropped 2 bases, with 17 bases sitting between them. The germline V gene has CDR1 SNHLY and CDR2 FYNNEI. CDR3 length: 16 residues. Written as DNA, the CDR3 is TGTGCCAGCAGGGCCCCCATCCTAACACCCTACAATGAGCAGTTCTTC. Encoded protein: CASRAPILTPYNEQFF. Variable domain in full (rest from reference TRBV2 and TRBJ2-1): EPEVTQTPSHQVTQMGQEVILRCVPISNHLYFYWYRQILGQKVEFLVSFYNNEISEKSEIFDDQFSVERPDGSNFTLKIRSTKLEDSAMYFCASRAPILTPYNEQFFGPGTRLTVL.

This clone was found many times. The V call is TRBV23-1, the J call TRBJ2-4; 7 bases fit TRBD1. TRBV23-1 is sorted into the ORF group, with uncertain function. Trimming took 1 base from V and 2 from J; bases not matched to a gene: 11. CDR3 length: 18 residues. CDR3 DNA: TGCGCCAGCAGTCAATTCCCCGAGTCGACAGGGCCCAAAAACATTCAGTACTTC. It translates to CASSQFPESTGPKNIQYF.

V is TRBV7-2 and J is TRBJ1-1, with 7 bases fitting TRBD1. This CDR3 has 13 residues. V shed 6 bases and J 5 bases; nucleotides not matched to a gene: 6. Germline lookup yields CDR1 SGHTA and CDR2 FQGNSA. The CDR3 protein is CASSPGGKTEAFF. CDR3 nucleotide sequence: TGTGCCAGCAGTCCAGGGGGTAAGACTGAAGCTTTCTTT.

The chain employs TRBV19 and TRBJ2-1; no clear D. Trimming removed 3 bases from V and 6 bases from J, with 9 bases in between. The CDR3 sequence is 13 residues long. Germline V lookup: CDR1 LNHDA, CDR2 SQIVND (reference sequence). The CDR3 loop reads CASSMGIFNEQFF. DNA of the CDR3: TGTGCCAGTAGTATGGGAATATTCAATGAGCAGTTCTTC.

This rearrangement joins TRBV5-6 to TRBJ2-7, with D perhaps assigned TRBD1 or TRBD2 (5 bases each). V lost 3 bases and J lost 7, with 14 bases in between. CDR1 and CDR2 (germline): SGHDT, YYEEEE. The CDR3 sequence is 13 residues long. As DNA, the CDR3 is TGTGCCAGCAGCTGGGGGAGTCCGGGAGAGCAGTACTTC. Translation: CASSWGSPGEQYF.

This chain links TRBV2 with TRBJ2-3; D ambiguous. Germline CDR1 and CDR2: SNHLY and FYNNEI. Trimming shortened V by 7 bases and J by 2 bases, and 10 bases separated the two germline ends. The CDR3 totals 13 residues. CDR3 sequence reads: CASTGSYTDTQYF. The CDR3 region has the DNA TGTGCCAGCACCGGCAGTTACACAGATACGCAGTATTTT.

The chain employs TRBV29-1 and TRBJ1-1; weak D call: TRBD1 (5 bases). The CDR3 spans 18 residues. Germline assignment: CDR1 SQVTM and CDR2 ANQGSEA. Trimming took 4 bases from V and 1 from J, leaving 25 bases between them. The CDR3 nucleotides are TGCAGCGTTGGTAGACAGAGGTTTCGGGGGTCGCCGAACACTGAAGCTTTCTTT. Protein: CSVGRQRFRGSPNTEAFF.

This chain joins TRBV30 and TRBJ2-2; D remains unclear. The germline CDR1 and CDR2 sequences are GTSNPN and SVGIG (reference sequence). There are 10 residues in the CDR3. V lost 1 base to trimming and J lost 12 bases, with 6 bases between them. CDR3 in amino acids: CAWSESKLFF. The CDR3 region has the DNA TGTGCCTGGAGTGAAAGCAAGCTGTTTTTT.

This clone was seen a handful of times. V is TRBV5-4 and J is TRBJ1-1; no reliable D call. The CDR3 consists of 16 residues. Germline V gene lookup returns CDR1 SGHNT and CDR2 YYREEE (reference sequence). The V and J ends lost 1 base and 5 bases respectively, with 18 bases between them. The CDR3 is CASSLRAARPWTEAFF. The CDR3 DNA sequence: TGTGCCAGCAGCTTGAGGGCGGCTCGACCTTGGACTGAAGCTTTCTTT.

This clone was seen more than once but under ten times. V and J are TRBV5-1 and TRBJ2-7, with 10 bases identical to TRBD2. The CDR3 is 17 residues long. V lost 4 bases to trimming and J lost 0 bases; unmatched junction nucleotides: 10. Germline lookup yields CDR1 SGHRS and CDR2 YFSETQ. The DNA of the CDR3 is TGCGCCAGCAGCGGGGGGGCTAGCGGGAGCGTCTCCTACGAGCAGTACTTC. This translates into CASSGGASGSVSYEQYF.